Presented here are 11 T cell receptor beta chains from one specimen sequenced in a study of shared clonotypes between healthy human individuals. Generated by immunoSEQ multiplex PCR, the TCRdb table keeps only in-frame clones and is missing some. The table includes about 2 million clones, roughly 95% detected once. Naivety among CD8 cells was defined by CD45RO negativity and positive CCR7 selection, thereby excluding terminally differentiated effector memory CD45RA+ cells. Material for sequencing was naive CD8+ T cells sorted from blood. Receptors were obtained from a man aged 18 to 30 in good health.

On this clone itself: In the same sample, other DNA sequences code for this CDR3. This rearrangement joins TRBV5-6 to TRBJ2-7, with no clear D. The V and J ends lost 2 bases and 2 bases respectively, with 8 bases between them. Per the germline V gene, CDR1 is SGHDT and CDR2 is YYEEEE. The CDR3 spans 13 residues. The CDR3 nucleotides are TGTGCCAGCAGCTTCGGACCTACCTACGAGCAGTACTTC. Translating gives CASSFGPTYEQYF.

The chain recombines TRBV7-2 with TRBJ2-1; D perhaps matches TRBD2 (6 bases). The CDR3 consists of 15 residues. V dropped 2 bases and J dropped 7 bases, with 15 bases sitting between them. CDR1 is SGHTA, CDR2 FQGNSA, per germline. The CDR3 nucleotides read TGTGCCAGCAGCTTAAACGCGGGAAAGGGGAATGAGCAGTTCTTC. Its protein is CASSLNAGKGNEQFF.

The chain combines TRBV19 with TRBJ1-5; TRBD1 might be the D (5 bases). CDR3 length: 16 residues. In germline, CDR1 is LNHDA, CDR2 SQIVND (reference sequence). V was shortened by 7 bases and J by 2 bases, with 18 bases between the two germline ends. The CDR3 bases are TGTGCCAGTACCCTCCGGGACTTAGGCGGCAATCAGCCCCAGCATTTT. Protein: CASTLRDLGGNQPQHF.

V usage is TRBV6-1 and J usage is TRBJ2-7, with D possibly matching TRBD2 (5 bases). With 3 bases removed from V and 2 bases from J, the gap between germline ends came to 14 bases. The germline gives CDR1 MNHNS, CDR2 SASEGT. The CDR3 length is 15 residues. The CDR3 sequence: CASSDYAEAPYEQYF. The CDR3 bases are TGTGCCAGCAGTGATTATGCGGAGGCTCCCTACGAGCAGTACTTC.

This chain connects TRBV19 to TRBJ1-1; TRBD1 aligns across 10 bases. This CDR3 is built from 14 residues. V trimming: 4 bases; J trimming: 6 bases; junction bases outside the gene matches: 5. Germline V gene sequence: CDR1 LNHDA, CDR2 SQIVND (reference sequence). CDR3 amino acids: CASSSRDRGSEAFF. For the CDR3, the DNA is TGTGCCAGTAGTAGCCGGGACAGGGGATCTGAAGCTTTCTTT.

The chain employs TRBV9 and TRBJ1-6, with a weak D call TRBD1 (5 bases). V shed 0 bases and J shed 0 bases, with 7 bases lying between them. The CDR3 loop spans 16 amino acids. Germline V gene data show CDR1 as SGDLS and CDR2 as YYNGEE. The CDR3 spells CASSVGDPSYNSPLHF. CDR3 DNA sequence: TGTGCCAGCAGCGTAGGGGACCCCTCCTATAATTCACCCCTCCACTTT.

The V call is TRBV7-9, the J call TRBJ2-5; D is unclear. The V gene's germline CDR1 is SEHNR and CDR2 FQNEAQ (reference sequence). The CDR3 runs to 14 residues. With 4 bases removed from V and 2 bases from J, the gap between germline ends came to 11 bases. Written as DNA, the CDR3 is TGTGCCAGCAGCTCACCGAAGGGTCAAGAGACCCAGTACTTC. Its protein product is CASSSPKGQETQYF.

The rearrangement links TRBV2 to TRBJ1-6; no clear D gene. The germline CDR1 and CDR2 sequences are SNHLY and FYNNEI. There are 13 residues in the CDR3. The ends were cut back, 3 bases at V and 13 bases at J, with 13 bases in the middle. The CDR3 spells CASSESWDRPLHF. CDR3 DNA: TGTGCCAGCAGTGAGTCATGGGATCGCCCCCTCCACTTT.

The chain is built from TRBV9 and TRBJ2-3; 10 nucleotides agree with TRBD2. The germline V gene has CDR1 SGDLS and CDR2 YYNGEE. V lost 0 bases, J lost 2 bases, and 3 bases stayed unmatched. This CDR3 has 16 amino acids. The CDR3, as DNA: TGTGCCAGCAGCGTAGGGCTAGCGGGGGACACAGATACGCAGTATTTT. Its translation: CASSVGLAGDTDTQYF.

The chain uses TRBV7-9 and TRBJ2-3, with D perhaps TRBD2 (5 bases). Germline V gene sequence: CDR1 SEHNR, CDR2 FQNEAQ (reference sequence). Trimming left V 5 bases short and J 3 bases short, with 9 bases between. The CDR3 is 13 amino acids. The CDR3 loop reads CASSPPGTDTQYF. CDR3 nucleotides: TGTGCCAGCAGCCCCCCGGGGACAGATACGCAGTATTTT.

As DNA, the CDR3 is TGTGCCAGCGCCGCTGGGGCCAACGTCCTGACTTTC. This gives the protein CASAAGANVLTF. This chain joins TRBV28 and TRBJ2-6, with D hard to call. The CDR3 has 12 amino acids. Trimming cost V 8 bases and J 2 bases, with 4 bases left between them. CDR1 and CDR2 (germline): MDHEN, SYDVKM.